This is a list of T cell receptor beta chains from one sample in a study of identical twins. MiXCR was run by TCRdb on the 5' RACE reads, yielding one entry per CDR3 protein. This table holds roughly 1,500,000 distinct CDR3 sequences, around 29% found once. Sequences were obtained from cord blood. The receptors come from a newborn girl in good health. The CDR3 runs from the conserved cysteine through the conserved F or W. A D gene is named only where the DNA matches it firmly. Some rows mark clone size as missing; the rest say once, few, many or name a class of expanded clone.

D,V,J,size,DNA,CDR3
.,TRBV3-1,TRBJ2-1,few,TGTGCCAGCAGCCAAGTTGTTCGGGATTACAATGAGCAGTTCTTC,CASSQVVRDYNEQFF
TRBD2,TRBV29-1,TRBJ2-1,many,TGCAGCGTTGAAGGGTTCGCTAGCGGATTCTCCTACAATGAGCAGTTCTTC,CSVEGFASGFSYNEQFF
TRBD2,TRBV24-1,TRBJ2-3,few,TGTGCCACCAGTGACCCGGCTAGCGGGGGGAGCACAGATACGCAGTATTTT,CATSDPASGGSTDTQYF
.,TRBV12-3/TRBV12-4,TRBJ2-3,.,TGTGCCAGCACACTGAGAGCAGATGCGCAGTATTTT,CASTLRADAQYF
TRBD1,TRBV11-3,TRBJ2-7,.,TGTGCCAGCAGCTTAGACGGGACAGGGAACTACGAGCAGTACTTC,CASSLDGTGNYEQYF
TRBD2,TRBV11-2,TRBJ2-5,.,TGTGCCAGCAGCTTCGGACTAGCCGGGTACGTGAACAATGAGCAGTACTTC,CASSFGLAGYVNNEQYF
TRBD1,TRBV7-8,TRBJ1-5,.,TGTGCCAGCAGCTTAGTATTTACAGGGGCTACAAATCAGCCCCAGCATTTT,CASSLVFTGATNQPQHF
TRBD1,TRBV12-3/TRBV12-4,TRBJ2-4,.,TGTGCCAGCAGTCCGTCCCGGGACAGGGTAATGGGAAACATTCGGTACTTC,CASSPSRDRVMGNIRYF
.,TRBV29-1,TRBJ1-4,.,TGCAGCGTGGGGAGGGATCGCGAAAAACTGTTTTTT,CSVGRDREKLFF
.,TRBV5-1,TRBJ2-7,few,TGCGCCAGCAGCCAAGCGTTGGGACTGAGCTCCTACGAGCAGTACTTC,CASSQALGLSSYEQYF
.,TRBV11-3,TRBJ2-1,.,TGTGCCAGCAGCCCCGGGCAGGGAGGAAAAAATGAGCAGTTCTTC,CASSPGQGGKNEQFF
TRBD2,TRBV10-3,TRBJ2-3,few,TGTGCCATCAGGGCGCTAGCGGGAGGGGCAGATACGCAGTATTTT,CAIRALAGGADTQYF
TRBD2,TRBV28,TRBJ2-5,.,TGTGCCAGCAGTTTAAGGACGCCCCGTTCCGTCGGGAGGGAGCAGTACTTC,CASSLRTPRSVGREQYF
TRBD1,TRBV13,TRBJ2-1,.,TGTGCCAGCAGCTTATCCCTCCTAAGGACAGGAAGTTCCTACAATGAGCAGTTCTTC,CASSLSLLRTGSSYNEQFF
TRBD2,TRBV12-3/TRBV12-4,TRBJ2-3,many,TGTGCCAGCACCCAGTGGGGACTAGCGGGCTCCACAGATACGCAGTATTTT,CASTQWGLAGSTDTQYF
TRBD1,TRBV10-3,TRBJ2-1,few,TGTGCCACTAAGACCCTGACAGGGGGCAATTACAATGAGCAGTTCTTC,CATKTLTGGNYNEQFF
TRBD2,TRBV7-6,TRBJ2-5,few,TGTGCCAGCAGCTCGAGACTAGCGGGAACCGTAAACAAAGAGACCCAGTACTTC,CASSSRLAGTVNKETQYF
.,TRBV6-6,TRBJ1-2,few,TGTGCCAGCAGTGACGTTGGGGGGTCCCACTATGGCTACACCTTC,CASSDVGGSHYGYTF
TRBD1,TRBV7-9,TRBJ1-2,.,TGTGCCAGCAGCTCGACAGGGGGCGTGCAAGGCTACACCTTC,CASSSTGGVQGYTF
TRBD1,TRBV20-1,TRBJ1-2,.,TGCAGTGCCAATTACAGGGGAACCTATGGCTACACCTTC,CSANYRGTYGYTF
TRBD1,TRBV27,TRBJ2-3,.,TGTGCCAGCAGTTTTTGGACAGGGAAGGGGGATACGCAGTATTTT,CASSFWTGKGDTQYF
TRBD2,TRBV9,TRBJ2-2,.,TGTGCCAGCAGCGTAGAATCACCGGGACTAGTAAACACCGGGGAGCTGTTTTTT,CASSVESPGLVNTGELFF
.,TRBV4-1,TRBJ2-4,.,TGCGCCAGCAGCCAAGAGGGACTCCTAGCCAAAAACATTCAGTACTTC,CASSQEGLLAKNIQYF
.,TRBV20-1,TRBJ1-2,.,TGCAGTGCTAGAGATGCCGAGGGAGGTGGCTACACCTTC,CSARDAEGGGYTF
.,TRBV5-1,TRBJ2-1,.,TGCGCCAGCAGCTTGAGGGATAGGCCGGGGGAGCAGTTCTTC,CASSLRDRPGEQFF
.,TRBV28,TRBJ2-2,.,TGTGCCAGCAGCCTGATCCGGGACCAGAACACCGGGGAGCTGTTTTTT,CASSLIRDQNTGELFF
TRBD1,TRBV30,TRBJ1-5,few,TGTGCCTGGAGTGCCGGGACAGCAAATCAGCCCCAGCATTTT,CAWSAGTANQPQHF
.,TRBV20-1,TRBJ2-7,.,TGCAGTGCTAGGGACAGACACAGTTCCTACGAGCAGTACTTC,CSARDRHSSYEQYF
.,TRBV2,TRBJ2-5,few,TGTGCCAGCAGTGCACGGTGGACTTCCCTCGGAGAGCAGTACTTC,CASSARWTSLGEQYF
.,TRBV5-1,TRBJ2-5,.,TGCGCCAGCAGCTTGTTGTACAGGGATTTAGAGACCCAGTACTTC,CASSLLYRDLETQYF
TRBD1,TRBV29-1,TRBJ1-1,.,TGCAGCGCTGGACAGGGAAGCACTGAAGCTTTCTTT,CSAGQGSTEAFF
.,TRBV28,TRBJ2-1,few,TGTGCCAGCAGTCCACCCGGGACTCGGTACAATGAGCAGTTCTTC,CASSPPGTRYNEQFF
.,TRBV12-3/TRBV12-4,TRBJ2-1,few,TGTGCCAGCAGTTCGGTAGCGACATGCAATGAGCAGTTCTTC,CASSSVATCNEQFF
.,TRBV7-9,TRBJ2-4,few,TGTGCCAGCAGCCCAGTGAGCCGATTATTAGCCAAAAACATTCAGTACTTC,CASSPVSRLLAKNIQYF
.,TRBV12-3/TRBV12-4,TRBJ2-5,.,TGTGCCAGCAGTTGGGGTGGGGCAGGGACCCAGTACTTC,CASSWGGAGTQYF
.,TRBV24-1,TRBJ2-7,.,TGTGCCACCAGTGATCCTTTGCACAATGAGCAGTACTTC,CATSDPLHNEQYF
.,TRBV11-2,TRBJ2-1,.,TGTGCCAGCAGCTTAGATCTGCAGGGGGGCTACAATGAGCAGTTCTTC,CASSLDLQGGYNEQFF
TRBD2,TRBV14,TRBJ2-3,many,TGTGCCAGCAGCCAAGAGCTCGGACTAGCGGGACTCACAGATACGCAGTATTTT,CASSQELGLAGLTDTQYF
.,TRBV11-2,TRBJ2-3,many,TGTGCCAGCATCAACCCGACCTTTGGTACGCAGTATTTT,CASINPTFGTQYF
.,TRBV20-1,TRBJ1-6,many,TGCAGTGCTGCAGGGAATTCACCCCTCCACTTT,CSAAGNSPLHF
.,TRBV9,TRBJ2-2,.,TGTGCCAGCAGCGTAGTTGCGACGTCAACCGGGGAGCTGTTTTTT,CASSVVATSTGELFF
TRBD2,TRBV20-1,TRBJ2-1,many,TGCAGTGCTAGGACTAGCTCTGAGCAGTTCTTC,CSARTSSEQFF
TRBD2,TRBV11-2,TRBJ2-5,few,TGTGCCAGCAACTTAGCGGGGTACCAAGAGACCCAGTACTTC,CASNLAGYQETQYF